Sequencing of this T cell receptor (beta chain) was carried out in a study of blood T cell repertoires in COVID-19. For the study at large: COVID-19 samples collected from the United States, Italy and Spain covered acute and convalescent phases. T cells, B-cell-depleted T cells, or PBMCs provided the cDNA or gDNA that served as material.

Here immunoSEQ multiplex PCR was the method, and the copy in TCRdb shows in-frame clones only, minus some. The sample has approximately 170,000 clones, less than 85% seen once. Participants came from some 23 US areas, aged roughly 18 to 95 years. Recovered status applied to Cohort 3 donors who had two consecutive negative PCRs. It also applied to those with clearance or with symptom resolution. CDR1 and CDR2 from the germline V gene are SGHRS and YFSETQ. The CDR3 extends over 16 amino acids. The J segment lost 6 bases and the V segment lost 3 bases, leaving 2 bases of the junction unmatched. The sample taken for sequencing was PBMCs or T cells enriched from blood (not recorded which). The origin of this receptor is a man aged 45 to 65 who had recovered from COVID-19. The V and J genes are TRBV5-1 and TRBJ2-2; TRBD2 matches 16 bases. CDR3 in DNA: TGCGCCAGCAGCTCCGGGACTAGCGGGGGGGCCGGGGAGCTGTTTTTT. Protein: CASSSGTSGGAGELFF.